A single sample is the source of the 8 T cell receptor beta chains below, sequenced in a study of shared clonotypes between healthy human individuals. Libraries were prepared by immunoSEQ multiplex PCR; TCRdb keeps only in-frame clonotypes and omits some of them. The sample contains approximately 2.5 million clones, over 85% of which appear only once. Sequencing was done on a sample of naive CD4+ T cells from PBMCs. Indicated subset: CD45RA+ positively selected. These receptors originate from a man aged 18 to 30 in good health. Some clones in this sample may be carry-over from other donors' samples.

The gene calls are TRBV27 and TRBJ2-7; maybe TRBD2 (6 bases). CDR3 length equals 15 residues. The V end lost 7 bases, the J end lost 4 bases, and 20 bases lay between the germline ends. The germline gives CDR1 MNHEY, CDR2 SMNVEV (reference sequence). Here the CDR3 reads CASMKYPLGGYEQYF. The CDR3 DNA reads as TGTGCCAGCATGAAATACCCTCTGGGGGGATACGAGCAGTACTTC.

This sequence joins TRBV9 and TRBJ2-3, with D possibly being TRBD1 or TRBD2 (5 bases each). Per germline, CDR1 SGDLS and CDR2 YYNGEE. The V end was cut by 0 bases, the J end by 6 bases, with 14 bases between. The CDR3 loop spans 15 amino acids. CDR3 region: CASSVVGTHGDTQYF. In DNA, the CDR3 is TGTGCCAGCAGCGTAGTAGGGACGCACGGGGATACGCAGTATTTT.

This clone was seen once. The chain has TRBV4-1 and TRBJ2-7; D gene unclear. The ends were cut back, 0 bases at V and 0 bases at J, with 6 bases in the middle. The CDR3 runs to 14 residues. Germline CDR1 reads MGHRA; CDR2 reads YSYEKL. The CDR3 nucleotides are TGCGCCAGCAGCCAAGATCCGGCCTCCTACGAGCAGTACTTC. Translation gives CASSQDPASYEQYF.

Only one count was recorded for this clone. This chain links TRBV19 with TRBJ1-3; no firm D call. CDR3 length: 15 residues. V lost 6 bases and J 3 bases, leaving 15 bases between the germline ends. Germline V CDR1 and CDR2: LNHDA, SQIVND (reference sequence). The CDR3 loop is CASSLRGAGGNTIYF. The CDR3 DNA is TGTGCCAGTAGCCTCCGCGGCGCAGGTGGAAACACCATATATTTT.

This chain uses TRBV5-1 with TRBJ1-2; perhaps TRBD1 as D (5 bases). Trimming removed 0 bases at V and 5 bases at J, with 14 bases between. The CDR3 covers 15 residues. Germline V CDR1 and CDR2: SGHRS, YFSETQ. CDR3 amino acids: CASSLVGTGEYGYTF. CDR3 bases: TGCGCCAGCAGCTTGGTAGGGACCGGTGAATATGGCTACACCTTC.

The chain combines TRBV18 with TRBJ1-2; maybe TRBD1 (6 bases). V was clipped by 3 bases and J by 6 bases, with 11 bases between them. Germline values: CDR1 KGHSH, CDR2 LQKENI. The CDR3 extends over 13 amino acids. The CDR3 nucleotides are TGTGCCAGCTCACCTTCACAGGGAGATGGCTACACCTTC. It is translated as CASSPSQGDGYTF.

Comment on this clone: Other DNA variants within this sample encode the same CDR3. DNA for the CDR3: TGTGCCAGCAGCCCGAGGGCCACAGATACGCAGTATTTT. This encodes CASSPRATDTQYF. This chain uses TRBV6-5 with TRBJ2-3; D is possibly TRBD2 (5 bases). This CDR3 contains 13 residues. With 6 bases removed from V and 2 bases from J, the gap between germline ends came to 9 bases. Germline CDR1 MNHEY, CDR2 SVGAGI.

V is TRBV4-1 and J is TRBJ2-1, with D perhaps TRBD2 (5 bases). Trimming removed 4 bases from V and 3 bases from J, with 10 bases in between. The CDR3 covers 14 residues. Germline assignment: CDR1 MGHRA and CDR2 YSYEKL. The CDR3 DNA follows: TGCGCCAGCAGCCGGACTTCCCGCTACAATGAGCAGTTCTTC. This translates into CASSRTSRYNEQFF.